Listed below are T cell receptor beta chains from one sample, sequenced in a study of T cell responses to AZD1222 COVID-19 vaccine. Assay: immunoSEQ multiplex PCR; the TCRdb copy retains only in-frame clones and omits some. The repertoire holds about 130,000 clones, with 88% as singletons. The specimen was peripheral blood, collected on day 0 of MenACWY control vaccination. The receptors come from an adult in good health. Each CDR3 is given with its conserved first and last residue. The D gene is left open where the match is weak. Part of the rows lack a size; the others show once, few, many or a class for expanded clones.

v_gene: TRBV6-5; abundance: .; d_gene: TRBD1; j_gene: TRBJ1-2; CDR3nt: TGTGCCAGCAGACGACAGGGGGCTACGTATGGCTACACCTTC; CDR3aa: CASRRQGATYGYTF
v_gene: TRBV6-6; abundance: .; d_gene: TRBD1; j_gene: TRBJ1-6; CDR3nt: TGTGCCAGCAGTTACTCGACAGGGGGTAATTCACCCCTCCACTTT; CDR3aa: CASSYSTGGNSPLHF
v_gene: TRBV5-1; abundance: .; d_gene: .; j_gene: TRBJ2-2; CDR3nt: TGCGCCAGCAGCTTGGCCCCTGCCAATTACGGGGAGCTGTTTTTT; CDR3aa: CASSLAPANYGELFF
v_gene: TRBV19; abundance: .; d_gene: .; j_gene: TRBJ2-1; CDR3nt: TGTGCCAGTAGTATAGTTTCGGAGCCCTCCCCCAATGAGCAGTTCTTC; CDR3aa: CASSIVSEPSPNEQFF
v_gene: TRBV5-4; abundance: few; d_gene: .; j_gene: TRBJ2-1; CDR3nt: TGTGCCAGCAGCTTGGCGAGGGGCGGAAACAATGAGCAGTTCTTC; CDR3aa: CASSLARGGNNEQFF
v_gene: TRBV6-6; abundance: .; d_gene: TRBD1; j_gene: TRBJ2-7; CDR3nt: TGTGCCAGCAGTGCGGGACAGGGGTCCTACGAGCAGTACTTC; CDR3aa: CASSAGQGSYEQYF
v_gene: TRBV6-5; abundance: .; d_gene: .; j_gene: TRBJ2-7; CDR3nt: TGTGCCACAGGTGGGCCATCAGTTAACGAGCAGTACTTC; CDR3aa: CATGGPSVNEQYF
v_gene: TRBV27; abundance: .; d_gene: .; j_gene: TRBJ1-2; CDR3nt: TGTGCCAGCAGTCCAATCGGGACTTCCAACTATGGCTACACCTTC; CDR3aa: CASSPIGTSNYGYTF
v_gene: TRBV5-4; abundance: .; d_gene: .; j_gene: TRBJ1-4; CDR3nt: TGTGCCAGCAGCCCGGACAGTGAAAAACTGTTTTTT; CDR3aa: CASSPDSEKLFF
v_gene: TRBV28; abundance: once; d_gene: .; j_gene: TRBJ2-2; CDR3nt: TGTGCCAGCAGCCTCACTCTCACCGGGGAGCTGTTTTTT; CDR3aa: CASSLTLTGELFF
v_gene: TRBV29-1; abundance: .; d_gene: .; j_gene: TRBJ2-1; CDR3nt: TGCAGCGTTGGCCTTTTCAATGAGCAGTTCTTC; CDR3aa: CSVGLFNEQFF
v_gene: TRBV28; abundance: .; d_gene: .; j_gene: TRBJ1-5; CDR3nt: TGTGCCAGCAGTTCGGGACATATGGGGTATAGCAATCAGCCCCAGCATTTT; CDR3aa: CASSSGHMGYSNQPQHF
v_gene: TRBV5-3; abundance: .; d_gene: .; j_gene: TRBJ2-5; CDR3nt: TGTGCCAGAAGCTGGGCATGGCGCCAAGAGACCCAGTACTTC; CDR3aa: CARSWAWRQETQYF
v_gene: TRBV7-8; abundance: once; d_gene: .; j_gene: TRBJ2-6; CDR3nt: TGTGCCAGCAGCTCAGGAGTGAGGGGCATGACTGGGGCCAACGTCCTGACTTTC; CDR3aa: CASSSGVRGMTGANVLTF
v_gene: TRBV5-6; abundance: .; d_gene: .; j_gene: TRBJ1-1; CDR3nt: TGTGCCAGCAGGCGGAGAGGACAGCTGATGAACACTGAAGCTTTCTTT; CDR3aa: CASRRRGQLMNTEAFF
v_gene: TRBV18; abundance: .; d_gene: .; j_gene: TRBJ1-6; CDR3nt: TGTGCCAGCTCACTGCAAAACCAGAATTCACCCCTCCACTTT; CDR3aa: CASSLQNQNSPLHF
v_gene: TRBV5-7; abundance: .; d_gene: .; j_gene: TRBJ2-7; CDR3nt: TGTGCCAGCAGCTTGAGGGGGTGGCACGAGCAGTACTTC; CDR3aa: CASSLRGWHEQYF
v_gene: TRBV4-2; abundance: .; d_gene: TRBD2; j_gene: TRBJ2-1; CDR3nt: TGTGCCAGCAGCCAAGAAGTGAGCGGGGAGGGGCAGTTCTTC; CDR3aa: CASSQEVSGEGQFF
v_gene: TRBV11-2; abundance: .; d_gene: .; j_gene: TRBJ2-7; CDR3nt: TGTGCCAGCAGCCCCGCCAAGGGCGCGCAGTACTTC; CDR3aa: CASSPAKGAQYF
v_gene: TRBV4-1; abundance: once; d_gene: TRBD1; j_gene: TRBJ2-7; CDR3nt: TGCGCCAGCAGCTTACCGGGCAGGGGGCTGGACGAGCAGTACTTC; CDR3aa: CASSLPGRGLDEQYF
v_gene: TRBV28; abundance: .; d_gene: .; j_gene: TRBJ2-7; CDR3nt: TGTGCCAGCACTACTACCACCTACGAGCAGTACTTC; CDR3aa: CASTTTTYEQYF
v_gene: TRBV6-5; abundance: .; d_gene: TRBD2; j_gene: TRBJ2-5; CDR3nt: TGTGCCAGCAGTTACGCCGCGGGGGGCGGCGAGACCCAGTACTTC; CDR3aa: CASSYAAGGGETQYF
v_gene: TRBV27; abundance: .; d_gene: .; j_gene: TRBJ2-6; CDR3nt: TGTGCCAGCAGTCTCACAACCGGACGGCCCTCTGGGGCCAACGTCCTGACTTTC; CDR3aa: CASSLTTGRPSGANVLTF
v_gene: TRBV18; abundance: few; d_gene: .; j_gene: TRBJ1-1; CDR3nt: TGTGCCAGCTCACCGAGACAGATAAACACTGAAGCTTTCTTT; CDR3aa: CASSPRQINTEAFF
v_gene: TRBV7-3; abundance: .; d_gene: .; j_gene: TRBJ2-1; CDR3nt: TGTGCCAGCAGCTTTGGCGGGGCCCTTTACAATGAGCAGTTCTTC; CDR3aa: CASSFGGALYNEQFF
v_gene: TRBV2; abundance: .; d_gene: .; j_gene: TRBJ1-4; CDR3nt: TGTGCCAGCAGAAGGGGGGATAATGAAAAACTGTTTTTT; CDR3aa: CASRRGDNEKLFF
v_gene: TRBV5-6; abundance: few; d_gene: TRBD1; j_gene: TRBJ2-7; CDR3nt: TGTGCCAGCAGCTCGCCGGGACAGGGGGTAGAGGGGTCCTACGAGCAGTACTTC; CDR3aa: CASSSPGQGVEGSYEQYF